This T cell receptor (beta chain) was documented in a study of T cell changes during pregnancy in multiple sclerosis. The assay was immunoSEQ multiplex PCR, and TCRdb's table has in-frame clones only and misses some. The sample lists fewer than 130,000 clones, 91% occurring once. The CDR3 runs to 13 residues. Germline-derived CDR1 and CDR2 are MNHNY and SVGAGI (reference sequence). The V end was cut by 11 bases, the J end by 2 bases, with 13 bases between. The chain has TRBV6-6 and TRBJ2-1; perhaps TRBD1 as D (6 bases). This TCR was sampled from a female donor with multiple sclerosis, enrolled in a pregnancy study. The sample in question was peripheral blood, obtained after pregnancy. CDR3 DNA sequence: TGTGCCGGTGCCTCAGGGGCCTACAATGAGCAGTTCTTC. This sequence encodes CAGASGAYNEQFF.